What follows are 24 T cell receptor beta chains derived from one specimen sequenced in a study of T-cell reconstitution after alpha-beta-depleted transplantation in children. A TCRbeta library incorporating unique molecular identifiers was prepared. TCRdb reanalysed the PCR reads using MiXCR and keeps one entry per CDR3 protein. The sample gives approximately 500,000 distinct CDR3 sequences, over 9.5% of which show up once; 2% is in the top ten. The sequencing used PBMCs, collected before TCRalphabeta/CD19-depleted stem cell transplant. These TCRs come from a child younger than 10 with inherited bone marrow failure, due to receive a stem cell transplant.

This clonotype has only a few counts. V is TRBV2 and J is TRBJ2-1; unclear D gene. The V end was cut by 6 bases, the J end by 7 bases, with 10 bases between. This CDR3 comprises 12 residues. Germline CDR1 SNHLY, CDR2 FYNNEI. CDR3 bases: TGTGCCAGCAGGCCTTTGGGGAATGAGCAGTTCTTC. It is translated as CASRPLGNEQFF.

The J gene is TRBJ2-7, the V gene TRBV20-1; 7 bases agree with TRBD2. CDR3 length: 14 residues. The ends lost 0 bases at V and 2 bases at J; junction bases unmatched: 4. The germline gives CDR1 DFQATT, CDR2 SNEGSKA (reference sequence). Written as DNA, the CDR3 is TGCAGTGCTAGAGAAGGCGGGAGAACCTACGAGCAGTACTTC. Protein product: CSAREGGRTYEQYF.

This clonotype was observed many times. The chain is built from TRBV20-1 and TRBJ2-1; 13 bases line up with TRBD2. This CDR3 region has 17 residues. The V and J ends lost 0 bases and 4 bases, in that order; junction bases with no gene match: 6. Germline CDR1 is DFQATT and CDR2 is SNEGSKA (reference sequence). CDR3 sequence (DNA): TGCAGTGCTAGAGATAGGGGACTAGCGGGGATATACAATGAGCAGTTCTTC. It yields the protein CSARDRGLAGIYNEQFF.

Many counts were recorded for this clonotype. The CDR3 reads CASRRRVQETQYF. The CDR3 bases are TGTGCCAGCAGGCGACGGGTCCAAGAGACCCAGTACTTC. The chain links TRBV27 to TRBJ2-5; the D is unclear. This CDR3 spans 13 amino acids. From germline, CDR1 is MNHEY and CDR2 SMNVEV (reference sequence). Trimming pared 6 bases from V and 1 base from J, leaving 9 bases between.

This clonotype has just a few counts. This chain uses TRBV5-1 with TRBJ2-6; D remains unclear. Trimming pared 1 base from V and 0 bases from J, leaving 5 bases between. The CDR3 has 15 residues. The germline gives CDR1 SGHRS, CDR2 YFSETQ. CDR3 DNA sequence: TGCGCCAGCAGCTTGTTGGTCTCTGGGGCCAACGTCCTGACTTTC. This gives the protein CASSLLVSGANVLTF.

This clonotype was picked up many times. V and J are TRBV24-1 and TRBJ2-3; no firm D call. This CDR3 has 11 residues. Germline values: CDR1 KGHDR, CDR2 SFDVKD. With 12 bases removed from V and 2 bases from J, the gap between germline ends came to 8 bases. The CDR3 here is CAPGPTDTQYF. DNA for the CDR3: TGTGCCCCCGGTCCCACAGATACGCAGTATTTT.

This clonotype appeared many times. The V and J genes are TRBV29-1 and TRBJ2-7; D may be TRBD1 or TRBD2 (5 bases each). Trimming removed 8 bases from V and 2 bases from J, with 19 bases in between. CDR3 length equals 14 residues. In germline, CDR1 is SQVTM, CDR2 ANQGSEA. The CDR3 spells CSPSPGTAAYEQYF. In DNA, the CDR3 is TGCAGCCCCTCCCCCGGGACCGCAGCCTACGAGCAGTACTTC.

This clonotype was counted ten times or more. CDR3: CASSYRDRTYEQYF. CDR3 nucleotide sequence: TGTGCCAGCAGTTACCGGGACAGGACGTACGAGCAGTACTTC. V and J are TRBV27 and TRBJ2-7, with 8 bases matching TRBD1. Unmatched junction bases numbered 6, after V lost 4 bases and J lost 4 bases. The CDR3 contains 14 residues. CDR1 and CDR2 (germline): MNHEY, SMNVEV (reference sequence).

This clonotype was counted a few times. CDR3 sequence reads: CALKAGAEMSPDDEQFF. The CDR3 DNA is TGTGCCCTCAAAGCAGGGGCAGAAATGTCGCCGGACGATGAGCAGTTCTTC. This sequence joins TRBV7-2 and TRBJ2-1; D is possibly TRBD1 (6 bases). The CDR3 runs 17 residues. Germline V CDR1 and CDR2: SGHTA, FQGNSA. Between the trimmed V and J ends, which lost 11 bases and 8 bases, there was a span of 31 bases.

The rearrangement links TRBV30 to TRBJ2-3, with TRBD2 matching 7 bases. The CDR3 sequence is 17 residues long. J was trimmed by 2 bases and V by 2 bases; bases with no gene match: 13. Germline V gene sequence: CDR1 GTSNPN, CDR2 SVGIG (reference sequence). The CDR3 DNA sequence: TGTGCCTGGAGTAGAGGTGCTAGCGGATACATCACAGATACGCAGTATTTT. It is translated as CAWSRGASGYITDTQYF.

This clonotype was observed many times. V is TRBV10-3 and J is TRBJ1-5, with 8 bases fitting TRBD1. V was clipped by 0 bases and J by 5 bases; unmatched bases: 6. The germline gives CDR1 ENHRY, CDR2 SYGVKD. The CDR3 covers 16 residues. DNA for the CDR3: TGTGCCATCAGTGAGTCCTCCGGGACAGGAGATCAGCCCCAGCATTTT. Protein: CAISESSGTGDQPQHF.

This clonotype was recorded at least ten times. The chain joins TRBV12-3 or TRBV12-4 to TRBJ2-1, with TRBD2 identical over 11 bases. V dropped 6 bases and J dropped 3; count of bases not matched to a gene: 1. This CDR3 contains 14 residues. CDR3 in DNA: TGTGCCAGCAGAGGACTAGCGGGCTACAATGAGCAGTTCTTC. Amino acids: CASRGLAGYNEQFF.

This clonotype showed up many times. The chain carries TRBV12-3 or TRBV12-4 and TRBJ2-1; TRBD2 agrees at 8 bases. J was trimmed by 4 bases and V by 8 bases; bases with no gene match: 10. The CDR3 length is 15 residues. The DNA of the CDR3 is TGTGCCAGCGCACACCGACTAGCGACGTACAATGAGCAGTTCTTC. This translates into CASAHRLATYNEQFF.

The sample holds many counts of this clonotype. As DNA, the CDR3 is TGCGCCAGCAGCCCGACAGGGGACTATGGCTACACCTTC. This codes for CASSPTGDYGYTF. V gene TRBV5-1 combines with J gene TRBJ1-2; 8 bases agree with TRBD1. The germline CDR1 and CDR2 sequences are SGHRS and YFSETQ. This CDR3 comprises 13 residues. The V segment lost 4 bases and the J segment 3 bases; nucleotides outside the gene matches: 2.

This clonotype was observed at least ten times. This chain uses TRBV7-2 with TRBJ2-5, with D unresolved. The CDR3 has 13 residues. V was pared by 1 base and J by 3 bases, with 6 bases between. Germline CDR1 SGHTA, CDR2 FQGNSA. The CDR3 here is CASSLVWEETQYF. The CDR3 coding sequence is TGTGCCAGCAGCTTAGTGTGGGAAGAGACCCAGTACTTC.

The sample holds many counts of this clonotype. The chain has TRBV5-5 and TRBJ1-2, with D possibly matching TRBD1 (5 bases). The CDR3 is 15 amino acids. V gave up 4 bases and J gave up 3 bases, with 16 bases separating them. Germline CDR1 SGHKS, CDR2 YYEKEE (reference sequence). CDR3 loop: CASSPNAWGDYGYTF. CDR3 nucleotide sequence: TGTGCCAGCAGCCCCAACGCGTGGGGCGACTATGGCTACACCTTC.

This clonotype was seen many times. CDR3 bases: TGTGCCAGCACCCTTCTGGGGGAGCGGGAGACAAAGGGCGGGGAGCTGTTTTTT. It encodes CASTLLGERETKGGELFF. The chain recombines TRBV28 with TRBJ2-2; 8 nucleotides match TRBD2. This CDR3 is 18 amino acids long. V trimming: 7 bases; J trimming: 7 bases; junction bases outside the gene matches: 20. Looked up from germline, CDR1 is MDHEN and CDR2 is SYDVKM.

The gene calls are TRBV3-1 and TRBJ2-3; 7 bases are shared with TRBD1. V was pared by 3 bases and J by 2 bases, with 8 bases of the junction left unmatched. CDR1 is LGHDT and CDR2 is YNNKEL in the germline V gene (reference sequence). The CDR3 spans 16 residues. The DNA of the CDR3 is TGTGCCAGCAGCCATGACTCCGGGACAGACACAGATACGCAGTATTTT. It specifies CASSHDSGTDTDTQYF.

At least ten counts were recorded for this clonotype. The chain is built from TRBV5-1 and TRBJ2-5, with TRBD2 as a possible D gene (5 bases). Per the germline V gene, CDR1 is SGHRS and CDR2 is YFSETQ. CDR3 length: 13 amino acids. Trimming left V 0 bases short and J 7 bases short, with 10 bases between. This CDR3 is CASSLVPGGTQYF. Here the CDR3 DNA reads TGCGCCAGCAGCTTGGTTCCAGGAGGGACCCAGTACTTC.

In its sample, this clonotype was seen a few times. The V call is TRBV28, the J call TRBJ2-2; maybe TRBD2 (5 bases). CDR1 is MDHEN and CDR2 is SYDVKM in the germline V gene. The V end was cut by 3 bases, the J end by 4 bases, with 15 bases between. CDR3 length: 16 amino acids. The CDR3 region has the DNA TGTGCCAGCAGTTTGGCAGAAACTAGGGCCACCGGGGAGCTGTTTTTT. This encodes CASSLAETRATGELFF.

A few counts support this clonotype. This chain connects TRBV10-3 to TRBJ2-2; 8 nucleotides match TRBD1. The CDR3 has 16 amino acids. The V gene end was trimmed by 6 bases and the J gene end by 0 bases; junction bases not matched to a gene: 6. Germline V gene data show CDR1 as ENHRY and CDR2 as SYGVKD. CDR3 loop: CAIRGDRSANTGELFF. The CDR3 nucleotides read TGTGCCATCAGGGGGGACAGGAGTGCGAACACCGGGGAGCTGTTTTTT.

This clonotype has ten or more counts. The chain has TRBV6-1 and TRBJ1-3, with no clear D. Germline V gives CDR1 MNHNS, CDR2 SASEGT. Trimming took off 4 bases at V and 1 base at J, with 8 bases between the two ends. The CDR3 is 14 residues long. CDR3 sequence reads: CASSGQGSGNTIYF. DNA of the CDR3: TGTGCCAGCAGTGGACAAGGATCTGGAAACACCATATATTTT.

This clonotype was seen repeatedly, ten times or more. The J gene is TRBJ2-5, the V gene TRBV5-1; no firm D call. Germline values: CDR1 SGHRS, CDR2 YFSETQ. V lost 2 bases and J 3 bases, leaving 8 bases between the germline ends. CDR3 length: 13 amino acids. In DNA, the CDR3 is TGCGCCAGCAGCTTCCTGGGGAAAGAGACCCAGTACTTC. Translated, it gives CASSFLGKETQYF.

This clonotype has more than one count but fewer than ten. The CDR3 loop reads CAQGENTEAFF. In DNA form, the CDR3 reads TGTGCCCAGGGGGAGAACACTGAAGCTTTCTTT. V usage is TRBV5-5 and J usage is TRBJ1-1, with TRBD1 identical over 7 bases. V dropped 10 bases and J dropped 1; count of bases not matched to a gene: 1. The V gene's germline CDR1 is SGHKS and CDR2 YYEKEE (reference sequence). CDR3 size: 11 residues.